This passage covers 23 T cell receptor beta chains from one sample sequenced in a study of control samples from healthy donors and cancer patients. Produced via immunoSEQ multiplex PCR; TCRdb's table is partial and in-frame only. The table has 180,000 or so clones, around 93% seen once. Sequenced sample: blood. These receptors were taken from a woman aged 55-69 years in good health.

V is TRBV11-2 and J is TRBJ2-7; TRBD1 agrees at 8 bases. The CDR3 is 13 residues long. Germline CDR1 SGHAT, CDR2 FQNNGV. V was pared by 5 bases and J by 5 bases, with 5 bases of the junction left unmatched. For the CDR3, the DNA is TGTGCCAGCAGCAGACAGGGGTCCAACGAGCAGTACTTC. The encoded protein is CASSRQGSNEQYF.

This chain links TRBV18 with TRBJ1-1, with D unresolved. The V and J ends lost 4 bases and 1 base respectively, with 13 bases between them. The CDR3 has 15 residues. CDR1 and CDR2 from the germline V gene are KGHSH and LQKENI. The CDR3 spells CASSLTSDTNTEAFF. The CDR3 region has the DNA TGTGCCAGCTCACTTACTTCCGATACGAACACTGAAGCTTTCTTT.

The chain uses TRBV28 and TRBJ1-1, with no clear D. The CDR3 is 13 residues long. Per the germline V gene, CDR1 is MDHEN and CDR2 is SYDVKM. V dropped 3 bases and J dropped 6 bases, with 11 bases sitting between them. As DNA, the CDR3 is TGTGCCAGCAGTTTCGAGCAGCAGGCTGAAGCTTTCTTT. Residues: CASSFEQQAEAFF.

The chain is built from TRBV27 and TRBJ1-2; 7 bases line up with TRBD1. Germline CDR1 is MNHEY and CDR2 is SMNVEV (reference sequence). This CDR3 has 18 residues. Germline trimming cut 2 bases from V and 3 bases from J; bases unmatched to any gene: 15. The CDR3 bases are TGTGCCAGCAGTTTACTTCCCAGACAGGGATCGAATCACTATGGCTACACCTTC. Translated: CASSLLPRQGSNHYGYTF.

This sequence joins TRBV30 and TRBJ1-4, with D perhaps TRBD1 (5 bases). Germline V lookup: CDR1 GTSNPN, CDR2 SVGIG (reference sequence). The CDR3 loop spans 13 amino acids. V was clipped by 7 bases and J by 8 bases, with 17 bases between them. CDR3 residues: CASTPGTGEKLFF. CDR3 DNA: TGTGCCTCGACACCAGGGACCGGAGAAAAACTGTTTTTT.

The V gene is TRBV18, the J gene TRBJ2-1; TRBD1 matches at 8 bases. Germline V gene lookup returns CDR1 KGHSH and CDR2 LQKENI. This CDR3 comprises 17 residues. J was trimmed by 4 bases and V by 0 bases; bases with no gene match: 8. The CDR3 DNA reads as TGTGCCAGCTCACCACCTCTTTTGGACAGGGAGTACAATGAGCAGTTCTTC. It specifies CASSPPLLDREYNEQFF.

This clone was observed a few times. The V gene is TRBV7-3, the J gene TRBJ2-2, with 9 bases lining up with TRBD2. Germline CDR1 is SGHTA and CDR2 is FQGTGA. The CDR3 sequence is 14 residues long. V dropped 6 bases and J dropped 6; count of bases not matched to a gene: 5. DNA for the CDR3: TGTGCCAGCAGAGCGGGGGGTTTTTCCGGGGAGCTGTTTTTT. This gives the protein CASRAGGFSGELFF.

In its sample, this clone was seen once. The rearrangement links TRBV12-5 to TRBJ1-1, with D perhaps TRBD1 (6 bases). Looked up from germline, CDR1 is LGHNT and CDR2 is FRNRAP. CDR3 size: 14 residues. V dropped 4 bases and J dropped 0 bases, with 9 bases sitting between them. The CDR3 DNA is TGTGCTAGTGGTTCACGGACAGTGAACACTGAAGCTTTCTTT. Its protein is CASGSRTVNTEAFF.

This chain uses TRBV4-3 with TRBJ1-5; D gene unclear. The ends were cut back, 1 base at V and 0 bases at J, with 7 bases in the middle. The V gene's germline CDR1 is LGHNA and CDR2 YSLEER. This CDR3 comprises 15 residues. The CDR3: CASSQVLGSNQPQHF. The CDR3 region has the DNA TGCGCCAGCAGCCAAGTTCTCGGTAGCAATCAGCCCCAGCATTTT.

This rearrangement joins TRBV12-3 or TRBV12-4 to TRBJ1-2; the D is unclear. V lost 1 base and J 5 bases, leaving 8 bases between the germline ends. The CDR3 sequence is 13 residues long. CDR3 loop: CASSLDMTYGYTF. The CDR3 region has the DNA TGTGCCAGCAGTTTAGATATGACTTATGGCTACACCTTC.

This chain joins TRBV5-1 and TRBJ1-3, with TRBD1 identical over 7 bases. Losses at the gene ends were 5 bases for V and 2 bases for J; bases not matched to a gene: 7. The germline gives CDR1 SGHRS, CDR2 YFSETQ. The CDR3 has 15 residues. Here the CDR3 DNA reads TGCGCCAGCAGGGAGACAGGGTTAGCTGGAAACACCATATATTTT. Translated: CASRETGLAGNTIYF.

The CDR3 sequence is CASSQNIRLAGGQETQYF. CDR3 DNA: TGTGCCAGCAGCCAAAATATTAGACTAGCGGGGGGCCAAGAGACCCAGTACTTC. J is TRBJ2-5 and V is TRBV9; TRBD2 matches at 13 bases. Per germline, CDR1 SGDLS and CDR2 YYNGEE. The V and J ends lost 4 bases and 1 base, in that order; junction bases with no gene match: 10. The CDR3 is 18 amino acids.

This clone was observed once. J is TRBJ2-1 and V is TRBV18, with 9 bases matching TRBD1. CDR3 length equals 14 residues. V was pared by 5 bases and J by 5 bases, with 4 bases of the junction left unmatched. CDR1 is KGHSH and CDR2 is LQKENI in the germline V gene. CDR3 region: CASSIWTGDNEQFF. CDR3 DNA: TGTGCCAGCTCAATTTGGACAGGGGACAATGAGCAGTTCTTC. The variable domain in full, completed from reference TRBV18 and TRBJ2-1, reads NAGVMQNPRHLVRRRGQEARLRCSPMKGHSHVYWYRQLPEEGLKFMVYLQKENIIDESGMPKERFSAEFPKEGPSILRIQQVVRGDSAAYFCASSIWTGDNEQFFGPGTRLTVL.

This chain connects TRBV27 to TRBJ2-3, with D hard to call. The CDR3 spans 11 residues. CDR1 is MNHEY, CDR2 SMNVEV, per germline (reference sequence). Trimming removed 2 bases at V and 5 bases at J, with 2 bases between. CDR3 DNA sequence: TGTGCCAGCAGTTTAGGAGATACGCAGTATTTT. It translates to CASSLGDTQYF.

CDR3 residues: CASSSGQGVQPQHF. As DNA, the CDR3 is TGTGCCAGCAGTTCCGGGCAGGGCGTTCAGCCCCAGCATTTT. The chain carries TRBV6-5 and TRBJ1-5, with D possibly being TRBD1 (5 bases). Trimming removed 4 bases at V and 6 bases at J, with 13 bases between. Germline CDR1 MNHEY, CDR2 SVGAGI. CDR3 length equals 14 residues.

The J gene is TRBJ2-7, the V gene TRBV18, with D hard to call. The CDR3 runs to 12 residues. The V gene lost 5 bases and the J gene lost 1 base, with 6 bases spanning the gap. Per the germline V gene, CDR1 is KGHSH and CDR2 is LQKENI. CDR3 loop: CASSAPSYEQYF. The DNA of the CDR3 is TGTGCCAGCTCAGCCCCATCCTACGAGCAGTACTTC. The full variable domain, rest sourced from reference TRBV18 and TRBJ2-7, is NAGVMQNPRHLVRRRGQEARLRCSPMKGHSHVYWYRQLPEEGLKFMVYLQKENIIDESGMPKERFSAEFPKEGPSILRIQQVVRGDSAAYFCASSAPSYEQYFGPGTRLTVT.

In DNA, the CDR3 is TGTGCCAGCAGCGTAGTGGGAAATGATAACTATGGCTACACCTTC. As protein: CASSVVGNDNYGYTF. The rearrangement uses TRBV9 and TRBJ1-2; D call uncertain. The ends were cut back, 0 bases at V and 1 base at J, with 10 bases in the middle. The CDR3 loop spans 15 amino acids. Germline values: CDR1 SGDLS, CDR2 YYNGEE.

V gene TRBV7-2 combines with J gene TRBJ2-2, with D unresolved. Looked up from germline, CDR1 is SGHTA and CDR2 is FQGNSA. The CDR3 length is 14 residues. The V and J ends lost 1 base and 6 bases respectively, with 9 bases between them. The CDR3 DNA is TGTGCCAGCAGCTTAGATCGGTATCCCGGGGAGCTGTTTTTT. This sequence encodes CASSLDRYPGELFF.

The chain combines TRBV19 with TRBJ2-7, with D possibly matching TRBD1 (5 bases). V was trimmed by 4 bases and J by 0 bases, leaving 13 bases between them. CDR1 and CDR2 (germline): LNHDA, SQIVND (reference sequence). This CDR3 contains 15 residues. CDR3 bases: TGTGCCAGTAGTAAGGACACAACGAGCTCCTACGAGCAGTACTTC. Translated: CASSKDTTSSYEQYF.

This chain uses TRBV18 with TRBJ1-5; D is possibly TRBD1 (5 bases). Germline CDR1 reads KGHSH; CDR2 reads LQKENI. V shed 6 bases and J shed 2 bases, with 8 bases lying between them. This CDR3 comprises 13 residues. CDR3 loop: CASSDSGNQPQHF. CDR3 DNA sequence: TGTGCCAGCTCTGACAGCGGCAATCAGCCCCAGCATTTT.

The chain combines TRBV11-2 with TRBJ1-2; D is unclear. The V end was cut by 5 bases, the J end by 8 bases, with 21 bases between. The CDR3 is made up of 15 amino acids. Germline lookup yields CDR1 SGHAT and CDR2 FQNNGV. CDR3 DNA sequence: TGTGCCAGCAGCCCGGCCCGGGCTCAACAAAAGGGCTACACCTTC. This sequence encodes CASSPARAQQKGYTF.

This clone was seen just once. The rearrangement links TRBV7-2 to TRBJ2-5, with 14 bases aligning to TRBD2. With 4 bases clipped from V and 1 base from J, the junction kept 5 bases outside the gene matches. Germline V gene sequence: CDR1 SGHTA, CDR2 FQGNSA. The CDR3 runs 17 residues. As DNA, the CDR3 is TGTGCCAGCAGCTCTATAGGGACTAGCGGGAGCCAAGAGACCCAGTACTTC. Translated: CASSSIGTSGSQETQYF.

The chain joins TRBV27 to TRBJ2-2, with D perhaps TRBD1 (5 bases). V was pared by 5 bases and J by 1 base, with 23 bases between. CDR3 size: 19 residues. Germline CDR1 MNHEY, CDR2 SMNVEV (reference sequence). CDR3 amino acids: CASSGRRSGKRENTGELFF. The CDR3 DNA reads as TGTGCCAGCAGTGGACGGCGATCAGGGAAAAGGGAGAACACCGGGGAGCTGTTTTTT.